What follows describes a single T cell receptor beta chain. Its antigen remains unidentified. TCRdb re-analysed the reads in MiXCR, keeping a single row per CDR3 protein. The data hold around 800,000 distinct CDR3 sequences, with approximately 29% observed a single time. CDR1 is MNHEY and CDR2 is SVGEGT in the germline V gene. Trimming cost V 5 bases and J 2 bases, with 15 bases left between them. CDR3 size: 16 residues. The data belong to a study of T cell repertoires in cytomegalovirus infection. As for the study in general: Public TCR beta signatures were indicative of both CMV infection and a matching HLA type.

Points from the study as a whole: Dominating the ex vivo response were HLA-C-restricted CMV-specific TCR beta clonotypes.

The sequences come from cultured CD8+ T cells from PBMCs, collected from culture after CMV antigen stimulation. The chain carries TRBV6-2 or TRBV6-3 and TRBJ2-2; tentatively, D is TRBD1 (6 bases). The TCR was taken from a human donor in good health (CMV status not recorded). Some clones in this sample may be carry-over from other donors' samples. The CDR3 sequence is CASSDTGRRNTGELFF. The CDR3 bases are TGTGCCAGCAGTGATACAGGGCGTCGAAACACCGGGGAGCTGTTTTTT.